This T cell receptor beta chain was sequenced in a study of shared clonotypes between healthy human individuals. The wider study: CD4 naive and memory got three plates each, CD8 naive two, CD8 memory one. Regarding the study as a whole: Non-shared clonotypes showed lower generation probabilities than clonotypes common to all four donors. At large depth, rarefaction still showed sorted-subset sequencing to be incomplete.

Trimming took 5 bases from V and 4 from J, leaving 20 bases between them. This CDR3 has 17 amino acids. Germline values: CDR1 SGHTA, CDR2 FQGTGA. Libraries were prepared by immunoSEQ multiplex PCR; TCRdb keeps only in-frame clonotypes and omits some of them. This repertoire shows roughly 1,500,000 clones, 95% to 99% found once; its top ten account for about 0.45%. This clone showed up just once. Its specificity is not known. What was sequenced was naive CD4+ T cells sorted from blood. Indicated subset: CD45RA+ positively selected. The V call is TRBV7-3, the J call TRBJ2-2; D gene ambiguous. This receptor was taken from a man aged 25 to 40 in good health. In DNA, the CDR3 is TGTGCCAGCAGCATTAAGTACTGGGTATGTAGCACCGGGGAGCTGTTTTTT. It is translated as CASSIKYWVCSTGELFF.